At least ten counts were recorded for the clone carrying this T cell receptor (beta chain). Antigen unknown. From germline, CDR1 is SEHNR and CDR2 FQNEAQ (reference sequence). This CDR3 spans 16 amino acids. The V end was cut by 4 bases, the J end by 6 bases, with 19 bases between. These data come from a study of T-cell reconstitution after alpha-beta-depleted transplantation in children. Unique molecular identifiers were used to barcode this TCRbeta library. TCRdb called the PCR reads again in MiXCR, with one record for every CDR3 protein. The sample gives 600,000 to 700,000 distinct CDR3 sequences, around 13% of which show up once; roughly 0.84% is in the top ten. The study's findings and limits: Some patients owed their high day-60 TCRbeta diversity to surviving recipient T cells and thymic progenitors. When one year had passed after transplant, most T-cell counts and diversity came from newly produced T cells. Alpha-beta T cells about two months after transplant reportedly derived from several hundred expanded graft clones.

This TCR was recovered from a girl aged 2 to 9 with congenital amegakaryocytic thrombocytopenia, due to receive a stem cell transplant. The material was PBMCs, obtained before TCRalphabeta/CD19-depleted stem cell transplant. The rearrangement joins TRBV7-9 to TRBJ2-1, with D tentatively TRBD1 (7 bases). The CDR3 is CASSWQGGVFLNEQFF. The CDR3 region has the DNA TGTGCCAGCAGCTGGCAGGGGGGCGTCTTCCTCAATGAGCAGTTCTTC.